The 32 T cell receptor beta chains in this list originate from one sample, sequenced in a study of cytomegalovirus exposure and HLA in healthy donors. With 60 Vbeta and 13 Jbeta primers, the PCR was carried out. Data came from immunoSEQ multiplex PCR; TCRdb stores just in-frame clones and leaves some out. The sample holds about 200,000 clones, over 60% seen once. What was sequenced was PBMCs. These receptors were collected from a middle-aged woman in good health and CMV-seronegative.

This clone was seen only once. The chain combines TRBV30 with TRBJ1-5, with D hard to call. This CDR3 spans 14 amino acids. V shed 2 bases and J shed 0 bases, with 8 bases lying between them. Germline CDR1 and CDR2: GTSNPN and SVGIG (reference sequence). As DNA, the CDR3 is TGTGCCTGGAGTCCAAGCTATAGCAATCAGCCCCAGCATTTT. It specifies CAWSPSYSNQPQHF.

The chain joins TRBV6-6 to TRBJ2-1; D is possibly TRBD2 (5 bases). V was cut by 6 bases and J by 1 base, with 10 bases left in between. Germline V gene sequence: CDR1 MNHNY, CDR2 SVGAGI (reference sequence). This CDR3 comprises 14 residues. CDR3 in amino acids: CASSPRDSYNEQFF. CDR3 DNA: TGTGCCAGCAGCCCTCGGGATTCCTACAATGAGCAGTTCTTC.

The chain has TRBV29-1 and TRBJ2-7; D remains unclear. Between the trimmed V and J ends, which lost 4 bases and 5 bases, there was a span of 12 bases. The CDR3 sequence is 12 residues long. Germline V gene lookup returns CDR1 SQVTM and CDR2 ANQGSEA. For the CDR3, the DNA is TGCAGCGTTGGCCCCTACCCCCACGAGCAGTACTTC. It yields the protein CSVGPYPHEQYF.

A note on this clone: Its ends do not fully match the called genes, so a read error is possible. The chain has TRBV19 and TRBJ1-1, with D unclear. The CDR3 loop spans 14 amino acids. Germline V lookup: CDR1 LNHDA, CDR2 SQIVND (reference sequence). CDR3 sequence reads: CGSSIGSRFTEAFF. The CDR3 nucleotides are TGTGGCAGTAGTATAGGGAGTAGATTCACTGAAGCTTTCTTT.

Details on this clone: In the same sample, other DNA sequences code for this CDR3. The rearrangement joins TRBV6-5 to TRBJ2-1, with D tentatively TRBD2 (5 bases). V lost 0 bases, J lost 1 base, and 7 bases lay in between. Germline loops: CDR1 MNHEY, CDR2 SVGAGI. This CDR3 spans 15 amino acids. In nucleotides, the CDR3 is TGTGCCAGCAGTTACTCGTCGGGGTCCTACAATGAGCAGTTCTTC. It translates to CASSYSSGSYNEQFF.

The chain recombines TRBV19 with TRBJ1-1; D gene ambiguous. Germline CDR1 reads LNHDA; CDR2 reads SQIVND (reference sequence). This CDR3 has 12 amino acids. The V and J ends lost 7 bases and 8 bases respectively, with 14 bases between them. The CDR3 reads CASNSDPREAFF. The CDR3 DNA follows: TGTGCCAGTAATTCTGATCCCCGGGAAGCTTTCTTT.

This clone was seen only a few times. The genes are TRBV7-3 and TRBJ2-7; a possible D gene is TRBD2 (6 bases). The CDR3 covers 13 residues. The V end lost 2 bases, the J end lost 5 bases, and 10 bases lay between the germline ends. From germline, CDR1 is SGHTA and CDR2 FQGTGA. For the CDR3, the DNA is TGTGCCAGCAGCTTATCCCGGGGGAACGAGCAGTACTTC. This codes for CASSLSRGNEQYF.

The rearrangement links TRBV23-1 to TRBJ1-1; D uncertain. TRBV23-1 is an ORF, with its function uncertain. V was pared by 6 bases and J by 4 bases, with 12 bases between. This CDR3 region has 13 residues. The CDR3 protein is CASSRPGGTEAFF. As DNA, the CDR3 is TGCGCCAGCAGCCGACCAGGAGGCACTGAAGCTTTCTTT.

With regard to this clone: The junction shows a germline mismatch at one end, possibly a read error. This chain connects TRBV7-7 to TRBJ2-5, with D unclear. This CDR3 has 13 residues. Per germline, CDR1 SSHAT and CDR2 FNYEAQ (reference sequence). Here the CDR3 reads CASSLVRMETQYF. For the CDR3, the DNA is TGTGCTAGCAGCTTAGTTAGAATGGAGACCCAGTACTTC.

This chain uses TRBV7-9 with TRBJ2-3; D possibly corresponds to TRBD2 (6 bases). V lost 1 base to trimming and J lost 7 bases, with 15 bases between them. The CDR3 has 15 residues. Germline V gene sequence: CDR1 SEHNR, CDR2 FQNEAQ (reference sequence). CDR3 amino acids: CASSLEGGDFYTQYF. For the CDR3, the DNA is TGTGCCAGCAGCTTAGAAGGAGGGGATTTTTATACGCAGTATTTT.

The V and J genes are TRBV5-6 and TRBJ2-5; 11 positions match TRBD2. The V gene's germline CDR1 is SGHDT and CDR2 YYEEEE. The length of the CDR3 is 16 residues. The ends lost 3 bases at V and 1 base at J; junction bases unmatched: 5. The CDR3 protein is CASSWGLAASQETQYF. As DNA, the CDR3 is TGTGCCAGCAGCTGGGGACTAGCGGCCTCCCAAGAGACCCAGTACTTC.

The chain is built from TRBV11-3 and TRBJ2-1; 8 bases map to TRBD2. Germline lookup yields CDR1 SGHNT and CDR2 YENEEA. The CDR3 sequence is 13 residues long. With V trimmed by 4 bases and J by 12 bases, 8 bases remained unmatched. As DNA, the CDR3 is TGTGCCAGCAGCTCCGGACTAGCAGTTGGGCAGTTCTTC. This encodes CASSSGLAVGQFF.

The rearrangement links TRBV29-1 to TRBJ2-1, with TRBD2 as a possible D gene (5 bases). Trimming took off 4 bases at V and 4 bases at J, with 11 bases between the two ends. CDR1 SQVTM and CDR2 ANQGSEA come from the germline V gene. This CDR3 has 13 residues. The CDR3 coding sequence is TGCAGCGTTGGGGCAGGAGGATACAATGAGCAGTTCTTC. Its translation: CSVGAGGYNEQFF.

V is TRBV5-4 and J is TRBJ1-6; a weak D match, TRBD1 (6 bases). V dropped 2 bases and J dropped 4 bases, with 10 bases sitting between them. From germline, CDR1 is SGHNT and CDR2 YYREEE (reference sequence). The CDR3 is 15 residues long. CDR3 protein: CASSLGGEYNSPLHF. In DNA, the CDR3 is TGTGCCAGCAGCTTAGGGGGGGAGTATAATTCACCCCTCCACTTT.

This chain joins TRBV5-1 and TRBJ2-5, with 10 nucleotides matching TRBD2. The DNA end favors TRBJ2-7, so the J call may be wrong. CDR3 length: 16 residues. Germline V gene sequence: CDR1 SGHRS, CDR2 YFSETQ. The CDR3, as DNA: TGCGCCAGCAGCTTGGCCTCCGGGACTAGCGTCTACGAGCAGTACTTC. Protein product: CASSLASGTSVYEQYF.

The gene calls are TRBV7-3 and TRBJ2-7; 8 bases match TRBD2. Germline CDR1 SGHTA, CDR2 FQGTGA. This CDR3 comprises 15 residues. The junction had 6 bases not matched to a gene; V was cut back by 2 bases and J by 3 bases. The CDR3 sequence: CASSLHAGGFYEQYF. The CDR3 DNA follows: TGTGCCAGCAGCTTACATGCGGGAGGATTCTACGAGCAGTACTTC.

The rearrangement uses TRBV10-3 and TRBJ1-5; D remains unclear. V lost 6 bases and J lost 0, with 15 bases in between. Germline V gene lookup returns CDR1 ENHRY and CDR2 SYGVKD. This CDR3 spans 16 amino acids. The DNA for the CDR3 is TGTGCCATCAGCCCCGAAATTTTGAGTAGCAATCAGCCCCAGCATTTT. This translates into CAISPEILSSNQPQHF.

The genes are TRBV7-2 and TRBJ2-5; TRBD1 might be the D (6 bases). The J call may be wrong; the DNA end is better matched by TRBJ2-7. The CDR3 is made up of 16 amino acids. Germline CDR1 is SGHTA and CDR2 is FQGNSA. Written as DNA, the CDR3 is TGTGCCAGCAGCTTAGCCGGTAACAGGGTGGTCCACGAGCAGTACTTC. Its protein product is CASSLAGNRVVHEQYF.

The CDR3 DNA follows: TGTGCCAGTAGTTCGGGGGGAACTGAAGCTTTCTTT. Protein sequence: CASSSGGTEAFF. This chain uses TRBV19 with TRBJ1-1; tentative D call: TRBD1 (5 bases). V was clipped by 5 bases and J by 5 bases, with 9 bases between them. Germline V gene sequence: CDR1 LNHDA, CDR2 SQIVND (reference sequence). The CDR3 totals 12 residues.

The V gene is TRBV27, the J gene TRBJ2-7; 8 positions agree with TRBD1. CDR1 and CDR2 from the germline V gene are MNHEY and SMNVEV (reference sequence). CDR3 size: 14 residues. V trimming: 2 bases; J trimming: 3 bases; junction bases outside the gene matches: 3. This CDR3 reads CASSLGQGGYEQYF. DNA for the CDR3: TGTGCCAGCAGTTTAGGACAGGGAGGCTACGAGCAGTACTTC.

In nucleotides, the CDR3 is TGTGCCACCAGCAGGCAGGGTGGAACTTACACAGATACGCAGTATTTT. It encodes CATSRQGGTYTDTQYF. The chain uses TRBV15 and TRBJ2-3; possible D gene TRBD1, 5 bases. Germline lookup yields CDR1 LNHNV and CDR2 YYDKDF (reference sequence). The CDR3 has 16 residues. The germline V and J ends were trimmed by 3 bases and 2 bases, with 15 bases remaining between them.

J is TRBJ1-1 and V is TRBV7-7; no clear D. The CDR3 contains 13 residues. Looked up from germline, CDR1 is SSHAT and CDR2 is FNYEAQ (reference sequence). Deletions cut 0 bases from V and 6 bases from J, with 8 bases between. This CDR3 is CASSLAPEAEAFF. The CDR3, as DNA: TGTGCCAGCAGCTTAGCGCCGGAGGCTGAAGCTTTCTTT. Full variable domain (outside the CDR3, taken from reference TRBV7-7 and TRBJ1-1): GAGVSQSPRYKVTKRGQDVTLRCDPISSHATLYWYQQALGQGPEFLTYFNYEAQPDKSGLPSDRFSAERPEGSISTLTIQRTEQRDSAMYRCASSLAPEAEAFFGQGTRLTVV.

This clone was observed once. Other DNA sequences of this sample code for an identical CDR3. The chain couples TRBV27 to TRBJ2-2, with 9 bases lining up with TRBD1. This CDR3 comprises 15 residues. V gave up 6 bases and J gave up 4 bases; unmatched junction bases: 6. The germline V gene has CDR1 MNHEY and CDR2 SMNVEV (reference sequence). CDR3 loop: CASSWTGEGTGELFF. In DNA, the CDR3 is TGTGCCAGCAGCTGGACAGGGGAGGGCACCGGGGAGCTGTTTTTT.

The chain links TRBV6-5 to TRBJ2-7; D gene uncertain. Germline V gene sequence: CDR1 MNHEY, CDR2 SVGAGI. V lost 2 bases, J lost 0 bases, and 11 bases lay in between. The CDR3 is 15 amino acids. The CDR3 coding sequence is TGTGCCAGCAGTTACCCGCCCGACACCTCCTACGAGCAGTACTTC. Amino acid sequence: CASSYPPDTSYEQYF.

The rearrangement uses TRBV5-5 and TRBJ1-1; D possibly corresponds to TRBD1 (5 bases). There are 12 residues in the CDR3. Per germline, CDR1 SGHKS and CDR2 YYEKEE (reference sequence). The germline V and J ends were trimmed by 4 bases and 7 bases, with 11 bases remaining between them. The CDR3 nucleotides read TGTGCCAGCAGCCGGCGGGACGGTGAAGCTTTCTTT. This translates into CASSRRDGEAFF.

This chain uses TRBV7-2 with TRBJ1-1, with 7 nucleotides matching TRBD1. Germline V lookup: CDR1 SGHTA, CDR2 FQGNSA. The CDR3 is 16 residues long. J lost 1 base, V lost 4 bases, and 9 bases had no gene match. The CDR3 sequence is CASSSQGGQGNTEAFF. The CDR3, as DNA: TGTGCCAGCAGCTCCCAGGGGGGCCAGGGGAACACTGAAGCTTTCTTT.

This chain joins TRBV7-9 and TRBJ2-7; maybe TRBD2 (6 bases). Germline V gene lookup returns CDR1 SEHNR and CDR2 FQNEAQ (reference sequence). The CDR3 runs 14 residues. Trimming removed 1 base from V and 2 bases from J, with 9 bases in between. DNA of the CDR3: TGTGCCAGCAGCTTAGGACTAGTTCCCTACGAGCAGTACTTC. Residues: CASSLGLVPYEQYF.

This chain joins TRBV9 and TRBJ2-3, with D tentatively TRBD1 (6 bases). Trimming took off 5 bases at V and 2 bases at J, with 15 bases between the two ends. The germline V gene encodes CDR1 SGDLS and CDR2 YYNGEE. The CDR3 sequence is 15 residues long. The CDR3 region has the DNA TGTGCCAGCAGACCCGGACAGCTACACACAGATACGCAGTATTTT. It specifies CASRPGQLHTDTQYF.

V is TRBV4-3 and J is TRBJ1-1; D might be TRBD1 (6 bases). CDR1 LGHNA and CDR2 YSLEER come from the germline V gene. The CDR3 has 15 residues. Trimming cost V 4 bases and J 4 bases, with 16 bases left between them. The CDR3 DNA follows: TGCGCCAGCAGCCTAATAGCAGGGGCTGCCACTGAAGCTTTCTTT. As protein: CASSLIAGAATEAFF.

The chain is built from TRBV7-6 and TRBJ2-3, with 13 nucleotides matching TRBD2. The germline CDR1 and CDR2 sequences are SGHVS and FNYEAQ. This CDR3 region has 16 residues. V was clipped by 5 bases and J by 3 bases; unmatched bases: 5. CDR3 DNA: TGTGCCAGCAGCCAGACTAGCGGGAGGAGGACAGATACGCAGTATTTT. Translation: CASSQTSGRRTDTQYF.

The V and J genes are TRBV6-5 and TRBJ1-2; tentatively, D is TRBD1 (6 bases). Deletions cut 9 bases from V and 4 bases from J, with 21 bases between. This CDR3 spans 15 amino acids. The germline V gene encodes CDR1 MNHEY and CDR2 SVGAGI. This chain's CDR3 is CASGRGAGASYGYTF. CDR3 coding DNA: TGTGCCAGTGGGCGAGGGGCAGGGGCGAGCTATGGCTACACCTTC.

Points on this clone: The same CDR3 arises from other DNA sequences in this sample as well. The chain carries TRBV9 and TRBJ1-1, with D unresolved. Germline CDR1 reads SGDLS; CDR2 reads YYNGEE. The ends were cut back, 0 bases at V and 0 bases at J, with 3 bases in the middle. This CDR3 spans 13 amino acids. The CDR3 nucleotides read TGTGCCAGCAGCGTAGATATGAACACTGAAGCTTTCTTT. Residues: CASSVDMNTEAFF.